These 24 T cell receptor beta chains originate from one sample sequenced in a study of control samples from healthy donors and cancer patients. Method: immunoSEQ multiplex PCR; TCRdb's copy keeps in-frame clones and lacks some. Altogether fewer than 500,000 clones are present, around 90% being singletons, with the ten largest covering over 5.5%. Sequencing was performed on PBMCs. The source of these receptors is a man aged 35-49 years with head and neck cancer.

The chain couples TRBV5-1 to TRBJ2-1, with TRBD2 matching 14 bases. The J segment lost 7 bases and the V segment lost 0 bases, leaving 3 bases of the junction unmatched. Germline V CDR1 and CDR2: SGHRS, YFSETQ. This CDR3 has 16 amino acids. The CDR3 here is CASSLGGTSGSNEQFF. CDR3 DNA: TGCGCCAGCAGCTTGGGGGGGACTAGCGGGAGTAATGAGCAGTTCTTC.

Here the CDR3 reads CASSLSGGQNQPQHF. CDR3 DNA sequence: TGTGCCAGCAGTTTATCCGGGGGCCAAAATCAGCCCCAGCATTTT. This chain links TRBV28 with TRBJ1-5; D is perhaps TRBD1 (6 bases). Germline lookup yields CDR1 MDHEN and CDR2 SYDVKM. The ends were cut back, 1 base at V and 4 bases at J, with 11 bases in the middle. This CDR3 contains 15 residues.

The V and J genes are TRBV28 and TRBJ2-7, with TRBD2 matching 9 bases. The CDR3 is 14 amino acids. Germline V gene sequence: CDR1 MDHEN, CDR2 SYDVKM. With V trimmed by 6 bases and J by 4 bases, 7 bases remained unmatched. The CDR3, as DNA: TGTGCCAGCAGGCCTAGCGGGACCGATTACGAGCAGTACTTC. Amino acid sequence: CASRPSGTDYEQYF.

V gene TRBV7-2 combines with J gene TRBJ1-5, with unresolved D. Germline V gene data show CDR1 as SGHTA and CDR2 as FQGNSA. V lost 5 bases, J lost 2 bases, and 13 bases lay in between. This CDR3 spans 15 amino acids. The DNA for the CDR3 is TGTGCCAGCAGCGGGGAGGTCTTTCGCAATCAGCCCCAGCATTTT. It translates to CASSGEVFRNQPQHF.

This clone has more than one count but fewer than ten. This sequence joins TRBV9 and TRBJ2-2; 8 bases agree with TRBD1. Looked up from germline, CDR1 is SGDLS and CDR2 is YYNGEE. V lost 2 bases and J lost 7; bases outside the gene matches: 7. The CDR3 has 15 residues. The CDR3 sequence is CASSVPGQGIGELFF. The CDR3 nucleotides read TGTGCCAGCAGCGTGCCCGGACAGGGAATCGGGGAGCTGTTTTTT.

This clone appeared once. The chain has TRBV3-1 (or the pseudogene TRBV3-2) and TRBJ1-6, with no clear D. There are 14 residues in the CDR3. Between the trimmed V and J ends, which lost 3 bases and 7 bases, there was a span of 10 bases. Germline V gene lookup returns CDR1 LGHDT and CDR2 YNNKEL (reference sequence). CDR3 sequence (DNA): TGTGCCAGCAGCCATTTGGGGTCGAATTCACCCCTCCACTTT. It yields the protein CASSHLGSNSPLHF.

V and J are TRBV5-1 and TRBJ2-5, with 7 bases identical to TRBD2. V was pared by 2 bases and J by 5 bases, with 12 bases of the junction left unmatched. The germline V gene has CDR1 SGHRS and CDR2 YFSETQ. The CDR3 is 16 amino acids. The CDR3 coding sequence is TGCGCCAGCAGCTTTCTTCGGGACTCGGGAGGCGAGACCCAGTACTTC. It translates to CASSFLRDSGGETQYF.

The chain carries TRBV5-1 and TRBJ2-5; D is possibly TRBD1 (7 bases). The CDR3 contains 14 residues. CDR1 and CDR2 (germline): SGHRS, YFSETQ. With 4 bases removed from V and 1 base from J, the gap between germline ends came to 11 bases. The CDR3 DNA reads TGCGCCAGCAGCGCGGGGACAGCCCAAGAGACCCAGTACTTC. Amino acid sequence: CASSAGTAQETQYF.

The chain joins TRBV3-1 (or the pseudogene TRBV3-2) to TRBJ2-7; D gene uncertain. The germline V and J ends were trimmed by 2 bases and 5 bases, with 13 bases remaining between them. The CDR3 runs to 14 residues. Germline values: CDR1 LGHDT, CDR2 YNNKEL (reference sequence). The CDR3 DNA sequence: TGTGCCAGCAGCCAATCGAGGTTCCGCGACGAGCAGTACTTC. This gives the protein CASSQSRFRDEQYF.

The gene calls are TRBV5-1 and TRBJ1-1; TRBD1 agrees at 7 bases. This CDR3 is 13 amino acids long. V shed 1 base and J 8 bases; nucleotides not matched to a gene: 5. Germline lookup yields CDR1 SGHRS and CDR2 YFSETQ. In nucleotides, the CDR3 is TGCGCCAGCAGCTTGAACAGGGGTCCGGAAGCTTTCTTT. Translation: CASSLNRGPEAFF.

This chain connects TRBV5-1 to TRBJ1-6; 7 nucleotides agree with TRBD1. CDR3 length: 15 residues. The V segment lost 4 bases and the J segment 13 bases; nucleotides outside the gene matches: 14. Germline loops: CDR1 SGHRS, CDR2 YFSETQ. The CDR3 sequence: CASSAGTDVPGPLHF. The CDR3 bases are TGCGCCAGCAGCGCCGGGACAGACGTCCCCGGGCCCCTCCACTTT.

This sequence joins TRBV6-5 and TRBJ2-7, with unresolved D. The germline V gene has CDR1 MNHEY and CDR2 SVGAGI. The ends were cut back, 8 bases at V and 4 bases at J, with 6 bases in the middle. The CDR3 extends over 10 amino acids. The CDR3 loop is CASLQYEQYF. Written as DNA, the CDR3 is TGTGCCAGCCTACAGTACGAGCAGTACTTC.

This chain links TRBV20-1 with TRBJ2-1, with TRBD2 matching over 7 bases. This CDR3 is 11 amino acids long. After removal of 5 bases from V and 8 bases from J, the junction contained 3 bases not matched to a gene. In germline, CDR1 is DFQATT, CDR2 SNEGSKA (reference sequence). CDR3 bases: TGCAGTGCTCTCCGGGAGGATGAGCAGTTCTTC. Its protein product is CSALREDEQFF.

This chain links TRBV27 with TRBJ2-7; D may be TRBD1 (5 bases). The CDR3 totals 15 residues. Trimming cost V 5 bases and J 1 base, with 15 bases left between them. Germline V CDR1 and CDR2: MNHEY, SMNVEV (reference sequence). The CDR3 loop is CASSTADTTSYEQYF. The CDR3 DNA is TGTGCCAGCAGTACCGCGGACACGACATCCTACGAGCAGTACTTC.

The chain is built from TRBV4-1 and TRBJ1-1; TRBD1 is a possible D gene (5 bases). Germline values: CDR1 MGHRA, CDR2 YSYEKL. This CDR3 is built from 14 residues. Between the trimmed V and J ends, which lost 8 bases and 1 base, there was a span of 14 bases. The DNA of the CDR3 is TGCGCCAGCGGGGACCTGCTAGGGAACACTGAAGCTTTCTTT. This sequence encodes CASGDLLGNTEAFF.

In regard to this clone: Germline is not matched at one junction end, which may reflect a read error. In nucleotides, the CDR3 is TGTGCCAGCAGCGAAGACAATAACTATGGCTACACCTTC. This encodes CASSEDNNYGYTF. This rearrangement joins TRBV2 to TRBJ1-2, with unresolved D. Germline CDR1 SNHLY, CDR2 FYNNEI. This CDR3 comprises 13 residues.

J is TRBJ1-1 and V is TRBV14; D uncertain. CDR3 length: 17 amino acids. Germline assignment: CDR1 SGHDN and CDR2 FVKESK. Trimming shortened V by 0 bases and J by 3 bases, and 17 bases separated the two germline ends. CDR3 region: CASSQDRWSPGHTEAFF. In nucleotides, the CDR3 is TGTGCCAGCAGCCAAGATCGATGGAGCCCCGGGCACACTGAAGCTTTCTTT.

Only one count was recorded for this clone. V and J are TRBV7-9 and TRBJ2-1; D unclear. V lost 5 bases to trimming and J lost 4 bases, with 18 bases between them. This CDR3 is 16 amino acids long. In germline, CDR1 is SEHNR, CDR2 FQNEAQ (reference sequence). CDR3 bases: TGTGCCAGCAGCCACGCCACTTCGGTGTCTTACAATGAGCAGTTCTTC. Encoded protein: CASSHATSVSYNEQFF. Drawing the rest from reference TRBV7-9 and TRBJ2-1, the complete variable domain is DTGVSQNPRHKITKRGQNVTFRCDPISEHNRLYWYRQTLGQGPEFLTYFQNEAQLEKSRLLSDRFSAERPKGSFSTLEIQRTEQGDSAMYLCASSHATSVSYNEQFFGPGTRLTVL.

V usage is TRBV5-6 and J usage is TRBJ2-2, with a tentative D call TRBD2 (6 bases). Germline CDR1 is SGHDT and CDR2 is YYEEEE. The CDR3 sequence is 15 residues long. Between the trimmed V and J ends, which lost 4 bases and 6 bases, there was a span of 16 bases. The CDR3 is CASSGRDELAGELFF. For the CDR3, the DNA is TGTGCCAGCAGCGGGCGGGACGAATTGGCCGGGGAGCTGTTTTTT.

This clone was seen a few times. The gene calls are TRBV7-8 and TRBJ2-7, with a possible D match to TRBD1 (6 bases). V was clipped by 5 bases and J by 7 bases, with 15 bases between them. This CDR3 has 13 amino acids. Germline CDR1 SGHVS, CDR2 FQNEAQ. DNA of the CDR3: TGTGCCAGCAGCCTACGACAGGAGGCTGAGCAGTACTTC. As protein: CASSLRQEAEQYF.

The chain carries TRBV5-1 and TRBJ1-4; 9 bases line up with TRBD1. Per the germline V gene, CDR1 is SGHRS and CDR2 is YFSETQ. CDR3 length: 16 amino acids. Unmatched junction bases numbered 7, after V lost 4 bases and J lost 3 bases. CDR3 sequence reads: CASSLDRGNPNEKLFF. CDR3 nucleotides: TGCGCCAGCAGCCTGGACAGGGGAAACCCTAATGAAAAACTGTTTTTT.

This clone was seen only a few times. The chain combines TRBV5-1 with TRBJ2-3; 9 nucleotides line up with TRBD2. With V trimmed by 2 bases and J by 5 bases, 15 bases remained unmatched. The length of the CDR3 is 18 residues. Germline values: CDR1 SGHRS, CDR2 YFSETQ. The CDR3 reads CASSLPPGLAGSIDTQYF. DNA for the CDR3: TGCGCCAGCAGCTTACCCCCTGGTCTAGCGGGGTCGATAGATACGCAGTATTTT.

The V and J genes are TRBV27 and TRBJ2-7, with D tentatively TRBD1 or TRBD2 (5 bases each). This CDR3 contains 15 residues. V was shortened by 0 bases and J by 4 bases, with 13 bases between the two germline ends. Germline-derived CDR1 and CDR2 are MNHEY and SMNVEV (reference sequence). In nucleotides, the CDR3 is TGTGCCAGCAGTTTATCGGGGACCACCCAATACGAGCAGTACTTC. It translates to CASSLSGTTQYEQYF.

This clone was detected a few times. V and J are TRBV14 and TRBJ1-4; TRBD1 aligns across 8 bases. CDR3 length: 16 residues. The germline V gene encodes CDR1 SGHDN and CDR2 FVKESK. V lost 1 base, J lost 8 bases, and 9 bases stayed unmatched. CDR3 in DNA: TGTGCCAGCAGCCAAGCACGGGACAGGTTTGGGGAAAAACTGTTTTTT. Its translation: CASSQARDRFGEKLFF.